A selection of T cell receptor beta chains follows, all from one sample in a study of T cell repertoires in cytomegalovirus infection. TCRdb redid the calling of the reads with MiXCR, one entry per CDR3 protein. The table lists roughly 920,000 distinct CDR3 sequences, roughly 30% of them singletons. These TCRs are of unknown antigen specificity. The source was cultured CD8+ T cells from PBMCs, collected from culture after CMV antigen stimulation. Receptors originate from a human donor in good health (CMV status not recorded). Some clones in this sample may be carry-over from other donors' samples. Each CDR3 is given with its conserved first and last residue. Fields, in order: V gene, clone size, D gene, J gene, CDR3 protein, CDR3 DNA. A D gene is named only where the DNA matches it firmly. For some rows the clone size is stated as once, few or many, or as a class when expanded; others skip it.

V gene: TRBV6-5; clone size: once; D gene: NA; J gene: TRBJ2-1; CDR3 protein: CASSCSAGIRNEQFF; CDR3 DNA: TGTGCCAGCAGTTGCTCGGCCGGGATCCGGAATGAGCAGTTCTTC
V gene: TRBV2; clone size: NA; D gene: NA; J gene: TRBJ1-2; CDR3 protein: CASREYGEGYTF; CDR3 DNA: TGTGCCAGCAGGGAATATGGCGAAGGCTACACCTTC
V gene: TRBV19; clone size: NA; D gene: NA; J gene: TRBJ1-4; CDR3 protein: CASSIEGLRDEKLFF; CDR3 DNA: TGTGCCAGTAGTATCGAGGGCCTGAGGGATGAAAAACTGTTTTTT
V gene: TRBV15; clone size: few; D gene: NA; J gene: TRBJ2-2; CDR3 protein: CATSAAGHNTGELFF; CDR3 DNA: TGTGCCACCAGCGCCGCGGGACACAACACCGGGGAGCTGTTTTTT
V gene: TRBV6-5; clone size: few; D gene: TRBD1; J gene: TRBJ1-2; CDR3 protein: CASSYSGTGANYGYTF; CDR3 DNA: TGTGCCAGCAGTTACTCGGGGACAGGGGCGAACTATGGCTACACCTTC
V gene: TRBV7-9; clone size: few; D gene: NA; J gene: TRBJ1-5; CDR3 protein: CASSSGGDQPQHF; CDR3 DNA: TGTGCCAGCAGCTCTGGAGGCGATCAGCCCCAGCATTTT
V gene: TRBV7-9; clone size: few; D gene: NA; J gene: TRBJ1-1; CDR3 protein: CASNSLDLVNTEAFF; CDR3 DNA: TGTGCCAGCAACTCATTGGACTTGGTGAACACTGAAGCTTTCTTT
V gene: TRBV2; clone size: few; D gene: NA; J gene: TRBJ2-3; CDR3 protein: CASSEVSGGTDTQYF; CDR3 DNA: TGTGCCAGCAGTGAAGTCTCAGGGGGCACAGATACGCAGTATTTT
V gene: TRBV24-1; clone size: NA; D gene: TRBD1; J gene: TRBJ2-1; CDR3 protein: CATTPGQGYNEQFF; CDR3 DNA: TGTGCCACCACCCCGGGACAGGGCTACAATGAGCAGTTCTTC
V gene: TRBV6-1; clone size: NA; D gene: TRBD1; J gene: TRBJ1-5; CDR3 protein: CASCVVTGGNQPQHF; CDR3 DNA: TGTGCCAGCTGTGTAGTGACAGGGGGCAATCAGCCCCAGCATTTT
V gene: TRBV6-2/TRBV6-3; clone size: few; D gene: NA; J gene: TRBJ2-1; CDR3 protein: CASSPTLGASYNEQFF; CDR3 DNA: TGTGCCAGCAGTCCCACCCTGGGGGCCTCTTACAATGAGCAGTTCTTC
V gene: TRBV7-8; clone size: many; D gene: TRBD1; J gene: TRBJ1-5; CDR3 protein: CASSLGTGGIGSNQPQHF; CDR3 DNA: TGTGCCAGCAGCTTAGGGACAGGGGGCATAGGGAGCAATCAGCCCCAGCATTTT
V gene: TRBV6-2/TRBV6-3; clone size: NA; D gene: NA; J gene: TRBJ2-3; CDR3 protein: CASNNADTQYF; CDR3 DNA: TGTGCCAGCAATAACGCAGATACGCAGTATTTT
V gene: TRBV11-2; clone size: few; D gene: NA; J gene: TRBJ2-3; CDR3 protein: CASSIRQVSTDTQYF; CDR3 DNA: TGTGCCAGCAGCATAAGACAGGTTAGCACAGATACGCAGTATTTT
V gene: TRBV5-6; clone size: NA; D gene: TRBD2; J gene: TRBJ2-5; CDR3 protein: CASSLGLAVGSQYF; CDR3 DNA: TGTGCCAGCAGCTTGGGACTAGCGGTAGGAAGCCAGTACTTC
V gene: TRBV5-6; clone size: few; D gene: NA; J gene: TRBJ1-2; CDR3 protein: CAFIGGPFGYTF; CDR3 DNA: TGTGCTTTTATCGGGGGACCTTTTGGCTACACCTTC
V gene: TRBV6-4; clone size: NA; D gene: NA; J gene: TRBJ1-5; CDR3 protein: CASSDSWGQPQHF; CDR3 DNA: TGTGCCAGCAGTGACTCATGGGGACAGCCCCAGCATTTT
V gene: TRBV7-9; clone size: NA; D gene: NA; J gene: TRBJ2-5; CDR3 protein: CASSPELGLQETQYF; CDR3 DNA: TGTGCCAGCAGCCCAGAGTTAGGATTACAAGAGACCCAGTACTTC
V gene: TRBV7-3; clone size: few; D gene: NA; J gene: TRBJ1-4; CDR3 protein: CASSLRPVTNEKLFF; CDR3 DNA: TGTGCCAGCAGCTTAAGGCCAGTAACTAATGAAAAACTGTTTTTT
V gene: TRBV19; clone size: NA; D gene: NA; J gene: TRBJ1-1; CDR3 protein: CASSDNSMNTEAFF; CDR3 DNA: TGTGCCAGTAGTGACAACTCTATGAACACTGAAGCTTTCTTT
V gene: TRBV11-2; clone size: few; D gene: TRBD2; J gene: TRBJ2-3; CDR3 protein: CASSLDLTSGVRQSDTQYF; CDR3 DNA: TGTGCCAGCAGCTTAGATCTCACTAGCGGGGTCCGTCAATCTGATACGCAGTATTTT
V gene: TRBV7-8; clone size: few; D gene: NA; J gene: TRBJ2-5; CDR3 protein: CASSFWKGFVETQYF; CDR3 DNA: TGTGCCAGCAGCTTTTGGAAAGGTTTTGTGGAGACCCAGTACTTC
V gene: TRBV7-6; clone size: NA; D gene: TRBD1; J gene: TRBJ2-7; CDR3 protein: CASSFGQGLVEQYF; CDR3 DNA: TGTGCCAGCAGCTTTGGACAGGGGCTCGTCGAGCAGTACTTC
V gene: TRBV19; clone size: NA; D gene: NA; J gene: TRBJ2-5; CDR3 protein: CASSPPGQGGETQYF; CDR3 DNA: TGTGCCAGTAGTCCCCCTGGTCAGGGCGGGGAGACCCAGTACTTC
V gene: TRBV7-9; clone size: NA; D gene: TRBD1; J gene: TRBJ2-1; CDR3 protein: CASSEIPPGQGADEQFF; CDR3 DNA: TGTGCCAGCAGCGAAATTCCGCCGGGACAGGGGGCCGATGAGCAGTTCTTC
V gene: TRBV7-6; clone size: few; D gene: TRBD1; J gene: TRBJ2-2; CDR3 protein: CASSLEGARTGELFF; CDR3 DNA: TGTGCCAGCAGCTTAGAGGGGGCGCGCACCGGGGAGCTGTTTTTT
V gene: TRBV15; clone size: few; D gene: TRBD1; J gene: TRBJ2-1; CDR3 protein: CATSRGQVGQGFNEQFF; CDR3 DNA: TGTGCCACCAGCAGGGGCCAAGTAGGACAGGGTTTCAATGAGCAGTTCTTC
V gene: TRBV7-2; clone size: few; D gene: NA; J gene: TRBJ2-1; CDR3 protein: CAILDSFSYNEQFF; CDR3 DNA: TGTGCCATTCTTGACAGTTTCTCCTACAATGAGCAGTTCTTC
V gene: TRBV7-9; clone size: many; D gene: NA; J gene: TRBJ1-4; CDR3 protein: CASNPPDGREKLFF; CDR3 DNA: TGTGCCAGCAACCCTCCGGACGGAAGAGAAAAACTGTTTTTT
V gene: TRBV12-3/TRBV12-4; clone size: NA; D gene: TRBD1; J gene: TRBJ2-6; CDR3 protein: CASSQGVAGANVLTF; CDR3 DNA: TGTGCCAGCAGCCAGGGGGTGGCTGGGGCCAACGTCCTGACTTTC
V gene: TRBV29-1; clone size: NA; D gene: TRBD1; J gene: TRBJ2-1; CDR3 protein: CSVVGGVNEQFF; CDR3 DNA: TGCAGCGTTGTAGGGGGCGTCAATGAGCAGTTCTTC
V gene: TRBV28; clone size: few; D gene: TRBD2; J gene: TRBJ2-1; CDR3 protein: CASTGLAGGLNNEQFF; CDR3 DNA: TGTGCCAGCACGGGACTAGCGGGGGGGCTGAACAATGAGCAGTTCTTC
V gene: TRBV27; clone size: NA; D gene: NA; J gene: TRBJ1-5; CDR3 protein: CASSLFGELSNQPQHF; CDR3 DNA: TGTGCCAGCAGTTTATTCGGGGAGCTTAGCAATCAGCCCCAGCATTTT
V gene: TRBV6-7; clone size: few; D gene: NA; J gene: TRBJ2-2; CDR3 protein: CASSYLSYGGSTGELFF; CDR3 DNA: TGTGCCAGCAGTTACTTGTCTTACGGGGGTTCTACCGGGGAGCTGTTTTTT
V gene: TRBV6-2/TRBV6-3; clone size: NA; D gene: TRBD2; J gene: TRBJ2-1; CDR3 protein: CASSALAGGPWNEQFF; CDR3 DNA: TGTGCCAGCAGTGCCCTAGCGGGGGGGCCATGGAATGAGCAGTTCTTC
V gene: TRBV6-6; clone size: NA; D gene: TRBD2; J gene: TRBJ2-1; CDR3 protein: CASSLTSGEFNEQFF; CDR3 DNA: TGTGCCAGCTCTCTGACTAGCGGAGAATTCAATGAGCAGTTCTTC
V gene: TRBV6-1; clone size: few; D gene: TRBD1; J gene: TRBJ2-5; CDR3 protein: CASSEAGGETQYF; CDR3 DNA: TGTGCCAGCAGTGAGGCAGGGGGAGAGACCCAGTACTTC
V gene: TRBV6-2/TRBV6-3; clone size: NA; D gene: NA; J gene: TRBJ1-4; CDR3 protein: CASRMGYEKLFF; CDR3 DNA: TGTGCCTCCCGGATGGGCTACGAAAAACTGTTTTTT
V gene: TRBV5-4; clone size: once; D gene: TRBD1; J gene: TRBJ1-6; CDR3 protein: CAYWTGNSPLHF; CDR3 DNA: TGTGCCTACTGGACAGGGAATTCACCCCTCCACTTT
V gene: TRBV7-9; clone size: NA; D gene: TRBD1; J gene: TRBJ2-2; CDR3 protein: CASSTDRGPRRELFF; CDR3 DNA: TGTGCCAGCAGCACTGACAGGGGGCCTCGAAGGGAGCTGTTTTTT
V gene: TRBV6-5; clone size: few; D gene: NA; J gene: TRBJ2-2; CDR3 protein: CASRRTTDPANTGELFF; CDR3 DNA: TGTGCCAGCAGGAGAACTACGGACCCCGCGAACACCGGGGAGCTGTTTTTT
V gene: TRBV30; clone size: NA; D gene: NA; J gene: TRBJ2-3; CDR3 protein: CAWSGTGDTQYF; CDR3 DNA: TGTGCCTGGAGTGGAACGGGAGATACGCAGTATTTT
V gene: TRBV7-2; clone size: many; D gene: NA; J gene: TRBJ2-1; CDR3 protein: CASSRIRDFLGNEQFF; CDR3 DNA: TGTGCCAGCAGCAGAATCCGGGACTTTTTGGGGAATGAGCAGTTCTTC
V gene: TRBV4-1; clone size: NA; D gene: TRBD1; J gene: TRBJ1-5; CDR3 protein: CASSRVIEDRNQPQHF; CDR3 DNA: TGCGCCAGCAGCCGAGTTATAGAGGACAGGAATCAGCCCCAGCATTTT
V gene: TRBV4-3; clone size: NA; D gene: NA; J gene: TRBJ2-7; CDR3 protein: CASSEMTGNSYEQYF; CDR3 DNA: TGCGCCAGCAGCGAAATGACCGGGAACTCCTACGAGCAGTACTTC